Below, 9 T cell receptor beta chains from the same sample are listed, as sequenced in a study of CXCR3-negative and CXCR3-positive naive CD8 T cells. cDNA libraries for TRB were generated by 5' RACE incorporating UMI labels. Using the 5' RACE reads, TCRdb records one entry per CDR3 protein without DNA. The sample totals about 150,000 distinct CDR3 sequences; its top ten clones hold 0.45% to 0.6%. General observations from the study: For CXCR3-positive naive cells, TRB CDR3s were more hydrophobic than those of CXCR3-negative naive cells.

These receptors have no identified antigens. The sequenced sample was naive CXCR3+ CD8+ T cells from blood. Subset meaning: CD45RO-CCR7+CD27+CD95- naive CD8+ T cells expressing CXCR3 (TNR3+). The receptors originated from a human donor in good health. Some clones in this sample may be carry-over from other donors' samples.

The V call is TRBV12-3 or TRBV12-4, the J call TRBJ1-1; the D gene TCRdb calls, TRBD1, cannot be checked with no DNA. This CDR3 contains 13 residues. CDR3 region: CASSSGGWAEAFF.

V is TRBV4-2 and J is TRBJ2-1; with no DNA, the TCRdb D assignment of TRBD1 cannot be verified. The CDR3 covers 15 residues. Looked up from germline, CDR1 is LGHNA and CDR2 is YNFKEQ. CDR3: CASSHSPGNYNEQLF.

V usage is TRBV12-5 and J usage is TRBJ2-1; the D call of TRBD2 rests on TCRdb alone, since no DNA is present to check it. The CDR3 length is 16 residues. CDR1 and CDR2 (germline): LGHNT, FRNRAP. The CDR3 is CASGLVLAGGNNEQFF.

The gene calls are TRBV7-9 and TRBJ2-7; absent DNA, TCRdb's TRBD2 call cannot be checked. The CDR3 totals 14 residues. Germline-derived CDR1 and CDR2 are SEHNR and FQNEAQ (reference sequence). CDR3 sequence: CASSLLPSGEKQYF.

This chain uses TRBV20-1 with TRBJ2-2. This CDR3 spans 13 amino acids. The germline V gene has CDR1 DFQATT and CDR2 SNEGSKA (reference sequence). The CDR3 spells CSASHWDTGELFF.

The V and J genes are TRBV12-3 or TRBV12-4 and TRBJ1-5; checking the TCRdb D call of TRBD1 is not possible without DNA. The CDR3 is 16 amino acids. This chain's CDR3 is CASSRRDTPKNQPQHF.

The chain uses TRBV20-1 and TRBJ1-2; lacking DNA, the TRBD1 call made by TCRdb goes unchecked. From germline, CDR1 is DFQATT and CDR2 SNEGSKA (reference sequence). This CDR3 has 15 amino acids. CDR3 region: CSARDDRGQSYGYTF.

CDR3 region: CASRLLAKETQYF. J is TRBJ2-5 and V is TRBV7-9; the D call of TRBD2 rests on TCRdb alone, since no DNA is present to check it. Germline V gene data show CDR1 as SEHNR and CDR2 as FQNEAQ (reference sequence). This CDR3 has 13 amino acids.

The V and J genes are TRBV4-1 and TRBJ2-7; the D gene TCRdb calls, TRBD2, cannot be checked with no DNA. This CDR3 is built from 13 residues. CDR1 and CDR2 (germline): MGHRA, YSYEKL. The CDR3 protein is CASSKTSAHEQYF.